The 20 T cell receptor beta chains in this list originate from one sample, sequenced in a study of human thymus T cells. Data came from immunoSEQ multiplex PCR; TCRdb stores just in-frame clones and leaves some out. Here the sample spans around 130,000 clones, just under 95% being singletons. Corrective cardiac operations yielded the resected thymus tissue. The sequenced sample was thymus tissue. The receptors come from a boy under three years old with a congenital heart defect but otherwise immunologically healthy.

The chain recombines TRBV11-2 with TRBJ1-2, with unresolved D. Trimming pared 5 bases from V and 6 bases from J, leaving 13 bases between. Per the germline V gene, CDR1 is SGHAT and CDR2 is FQNNGV. The CDR3 totals 13 residues. The CDR3 region is CASSQPDLDGYTF. The CDR3 DNA is TGTGCCAGCAGCCAACCGGACTTAGATGGCTACACCTTC. Variable domain in full (rest from reference TRBV11-2 and TRBJ1-2): EAGVAQSPRYKIIEKRQSVAFWCNPISGHATLYWYQQILGQGPKLLIQFQNNGVVDDSQLPKDRFSAERLKGVDSTLKIQPAKLEDSAVYLCASSQPDLDGYTFGSGTRLTVV.

The chain is built from TRBV5-1 and TRBJ2-7, with TRBD2 matching over 7 bases. The V gene's germline CDR1 is SGHRS and CDR2 YFSETQ. The CDR3 loop spans 12 amino acids. The V segment lost 4 bases and the J segment 7 bases; nucleotides outside the gene matches: 5. CDR3 loop: CASSPGRGEQYF. The CDR3, as DNA: TGCGCCAGCAGCCCGGGGAGGGGAGAGCAGTACTTC.

The chain couples TRBV6-6 to TRBJ2-1; 7 bases match TRBD2. Trimming removed 6 bases from V and 0 bases from J; junction bases left unmatched: 5. Germline values: CDR1 MNHNY, CDR2 SVGAGI (reference sequence). The CDR3 totals 15 residues. The chain's CDR3 is CASSWDYFSYNEQFF. CDR3 DNA: TGTGCCAGCAGCTGGGACTACTTCTCCTACAATGAGCAGTTCTTC.

The V gene is TRBV10-3, the J gene TRBJ2-3; 7 bases are shared with TRBD1. The germline V gene has CDR1 ENHRY and CDR2 SYGVKD. V lost 6 bases, J lost 1 base, and 10 bases stayed unmatched. The CDR3 loop spans 16 amino acids. For the CDR3, the DNA is TGTGCCATCAGCTCTGAGAGGGGGCGAGGCACAGATACGCAGTATTTT. This sequence encodes CAISSERGRGTDTQYF.

This clone occurred a few times. The chain carries TRBV2 and TRBJ1-1; no firm D call. CDR3 size: 13 residues. Germline lookup yields CDR1 SNHLY and CDR2 FYNNEI. Trimming cost V 6 bases and J 1 base, with 9 bases left between them. The chain's CDR3 is CASRTGENTEAFF. CDR3 DNA sequence: TGTGCCAGCAGGACGGGAGAGAACACTGAAGCTTTCTTT.

This chain links TRBV7-9 with TRBJ2-3; 12 nucleotides match TRBD2. V was pared by 5 bases and J by 0 bases, with 6 bases of the junction left unmatched. The CDR3 is made up of 17 amino acids. CDR1 and CDR2 from the germline V gene are SEHNR and FQNEAQ (reference sequence). The CDR3 here is CASSRLAGVPSTDTQYF. The CDR3 bases are TGTGCCAGCAGCAGACTAGCGGGGGTCCCTAGCACAGATACGCAGTATTTT.

The table lists this clone with a count of one. The chain is built from TRBV28 and TRBJ1-2; D call uncertain. The length of the CDR3 is 16 residues. Germline V gene data show CDR1 as MDHEN and CDR2 as SYDVKM. V lost 3 bases to trimming and J lost 0 bases, with 14 bases between them. The CDR3, as DNA: TGTGCCAGCAGTTTCAACAGCCGTCAAGCTAACTATGGCTACACCTTC. It specifies CASSFNSRQANYGYTF.

V usage is TRBV7-2 and J usage is TRBJ2-1; TRBD2 aligns across 12 bases. Germline CDR1 reads SGHTA; CDR2 reads FQGNSA. The CDR3 sequence is 16 residues long. The ends lost 4 bases at V and 7 bases at J; junction bases unmatched: 8. The CDR3 DNA reads as TGTGCCAGCAGCTCCTTACTAGCGGGGGGTATTAATGAGCAGTTCTTC. Protein: CASSSLLAGGINEQFF. The whole variable domain, filled in from reference TRBV7-2 and TRBJ2-1, reads GAGVSQSPSNKVTEKGKDVELRCDPISGHTALYWYRQSLGQGLEFLIYFQGNSAPDKSGLPSDRFSAERTGGSVSTLTIQRTQQEDSAVYLCASSSLLAGGINEQFFGPGTRLTVL.

This chain joins TRBV28 and TRBJ1-1; D remains unclear. CDR3 size: 15 residues. The V gene's germline CDR1 is MDHEN and CDR2 SYDVKM. The germline V and J ends were trimmed by 5 bases and 1 base, with 14 bases remaining between them. The CDR3 region has the DNA TGTGCCAGCAGTCCCACGAGACCCTCGAACACTGAAGCTTTCTTT. It specifies CASSPTRPSNTEAFF.

The chain couples TRBV18 to TRBJ2-7; D gene ambiguous. The germline gives CDR1 KGHSH, CDR2 LQKENI. CDR3 size: 14 residues. Trimming removed 3 bases from V and 7 bases from J, with 16 bases in between. CDR3 amino acids: CASSPERRRWEQYF. The CDR3 DNA reads as TGTGCCAGCTCACCTGAACGGCGTCGCTGGGAGCAGTACTTC.

The chain couples TRBV5-5 to TRBJ2-1; 8 nucleotides match TRBD2. V shed 7 bases, J shed 3 bases, and the junction held 6 bases outside the gene matches. The CDR3 totals 14 residues. Per the germline V gene, CDR1 is SGHKS and CDR2 is YYEKEE (reference sequence). The CDR3 DNA reads TGTGCCAGCGGCACTAGCGGCTACTACAATGAGCAGTTCTTC. Its translation is CASGTSGYYNEQFF.

V gene TRBV19 combines with J gene TRBJ1-6, with D possibly being TRBD1 (6 bases). The CDR3 spans 19 residues. Germline CDR1 reads LNHDA; CDR2 reads SQIVND (reference sequence). V lost 3 bases, J lost 4 bases, and 22 bases lay in between. CDR3 nucleotides: TGTGCCAGTAGTATCCTATATCCCCAGGGGAGCAGGTATAATTCACCCCTCCACTTT. Translating gives CASSILYPQGSRYNSPLHF.

The chain combines TRBV4-3 with TRBJ1-1, with 11 bases that match TRBD1. The CDR3 spans 16 residues. The germline V gene has CDR1 LGHNA and CDR2 YSLEER. V gave up 0 bases and J gave up 11 bases; unmatched junction bases: 11. CDR3 sequence: CASSQDKGQGGIGAFF. The CDR3 nucleotides are TGCGCCAGCAGCCAAGATAAGGGACAGGGGGGAATAGGGGCTTTCTTT.

The rearrangement joins TRBV4-3 to TRBJ1-3; D not resolved. Germline CDR1 is LGHNA and CDR2 is YSLEER. Trimming shortened V by 0 bases and J by 3 bases, and 3 bases separated the two germline ends. The CDR3 is 13 residues long. The CDR3 DNA sequence: TGCGCCAGCAGCCAAGATATTGGAAACACCATATATTTT. Translation: CASSQDIGNTIYF.

In its sample, this clone was seen a few times. The chain employs TRBV7-2 and TRBJ1-4; 7 bases agree with TRBD1. The germline V gene has CDR1 SGHTA and CDR2 FQGNSA. This CDR3 is 14 amino acids long. J gave up 5 bases and V 5 bases, and 5 bases lay outside the gene matches. The DNA of the CDR3 is TGTGCCAGCAGCGGACAGGTCTCCAATGAAAAACTGTTTTTT. This sequence encodes CASSGQVSNEKLFF.

The V and J genes are TRBV7-6 and TRBJ1-1; 7 positions match TRBD1. Unmatched junction bases numbered 15, after V lost 3 bases and J lost 2 bases. The CDR3 covers 18 residues. The germline gives CDR1 SGHVS, CDR2 FNYEAQ. This CDR3 reads CASSLRKGRQGINTEAFF. In nucleotides, the CDR3 is TGTGCCAGCAGCTTGAGAAAGGGGAGACAGGGTATCAACACTGAAGCTTTCTTT.

This chain joins TRBV20-1 and TRBJ2-5; 9 bases are a match to TRBD1. Per germline, CDR1 DFQATT and CDR2 SNEGSKA (reference sequence). The length of the CDR3 is 11 residues. V was clipped by 7 bases and J by 5 bases; unmatched bases: 2. CDR3 sequence reads: CSGDRGETQYF. The CDR3 DNA reads TGCAGTGGAGACAGGGGGGAGACCCAGTACTTC.

This rearrangement joins TRBV5-7 to TRBJ1-2; 7 nucleotides line up with TRBD1. TRBV5-7 belongs to the ORF category, with a function that is uncertain. The CDR3 is 15 residues long. V shed 0 bases, J shed 4 bases, and the junction held 6 bases outside the gene matches. CDR3 coding DNA: TGTGCCAGCAGCTTGGCAACAGGGGCTGCCTATGGCTACACCTTC. This translates into CASSLATGAAYGYTF.

CDR3 sequence (DNA): TGTGCCAGCAGCTTGGGGGAAGACTATGGCTACACCTTC. As protein: CASSLGEDYGYTF. V gene TRBV5-6 combines with J gene TRBJ1-2; D unresolved. V lost 0 bases to trimming and J lost 3 bases, with 6 bases between them. Looked up from germline, CDR1 is SGHDT and CDR2 is YYEEEE. This CDR3 is 13 amino acids long.

The rearrangement uses TRBV5-5 and TRBJ2-1; 9 bases are shared with TRBD2. CDR3 size: 16 residues. Germline lookup yields CDR1 SGHKS and CDR2 YYEKEE (reference sequence). With 1 base clipped from V and 5 bases from J, the junction kept 7 bases outside the gene matches. In DNA, the CDR3 is TGTGCCAGCAGCTTGTCAGCGGGGGGCCGGGACAATGAGCAGTTCTTC. Translation: CASSLSAGGRDNEQFF.